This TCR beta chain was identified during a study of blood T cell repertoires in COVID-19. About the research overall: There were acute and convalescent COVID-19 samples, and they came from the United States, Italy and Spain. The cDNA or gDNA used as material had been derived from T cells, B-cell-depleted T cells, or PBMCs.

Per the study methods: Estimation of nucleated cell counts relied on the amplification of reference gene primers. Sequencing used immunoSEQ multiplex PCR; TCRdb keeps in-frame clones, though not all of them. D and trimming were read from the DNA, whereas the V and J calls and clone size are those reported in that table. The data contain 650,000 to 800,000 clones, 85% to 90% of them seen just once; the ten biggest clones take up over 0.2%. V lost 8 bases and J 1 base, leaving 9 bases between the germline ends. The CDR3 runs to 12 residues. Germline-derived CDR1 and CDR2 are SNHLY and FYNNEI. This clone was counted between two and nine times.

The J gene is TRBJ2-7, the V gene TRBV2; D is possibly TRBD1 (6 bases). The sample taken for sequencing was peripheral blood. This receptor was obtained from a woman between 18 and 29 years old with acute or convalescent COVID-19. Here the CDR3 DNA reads TGTGCCAGCCTCGGACAGTCCTACGAGCAGTACTTC. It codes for CASLGQSYEQYF.